This T cell receptor (beta chain) was obtained from a study of blood T cell repertoires in COVID-19. Study background: Samples representing acute and convalescent COVID-19 were sourced from the United States, Italy and Spain. T cells, B-cell-depleted T cells, or PBMCs supplied cDNA or gDNA.

Only in-frame clones appear in the TCRdb table, and some are missing; sequencing was by immunoSEQ multiplex PCR. The sample has around 160,000 clones, around 84% seen once. Self-reported history from a screening survey and questionnaire set each donor's cohort. Trimming cost V 7 bases and J 3 bases, with 16 bases left between them. This CDR3 region has 15 residues. Germline lookup yields CDR1 SGHVS and CDR2 FQNEAQ. This clone came up a few times. This TCR was recovered from a woman in her 50s who had been exposed to COVID-19. The specimen sequenced was PBMCs or T cells enriched from blood (not recorded which). The V gene is TRBV7-8, the J gene TRBJ1-5, with D possibly TRBD1 on 6 matching bases. CDR3 in DNA: TGTGCCAGCAACTCCGGGACACGGGACAATCAGCCCCAGCATTTT. Encoded protein: CASNSGTRDNQPQHF.